The 18 T cell receptor beta chains in this list originate from one sample, sequenced in a study of vaccination and CD4 T cells after COVID-19. Regarding treatment: roughly 10-day PBMC culture with coronavirus spike peptide pools or control peptides (ViraFEST assay). Their antigen targets remain unknown. Sequenced with the Oncomine TCR Beta short-read assay was DNA taken from cultured CD4+ T cells. TCRdb analysed the PCR reads with MiXCR anew, one entry per CDR3 protein. The sample consists of some 18,000 distinct CDR3 sequences, approximately 52% of them appearing once. The sequences come from CD4+ T cells from blood, cultured in vitro, collected after SARS-CoV-2 vaccination. These receptors all come from a human donor who had recovered from COVID-19.

This clonotype was seen a few times. Here the CDR3 reads CASLGKERLSTGELFF. The CDR3 DNA is TGTGCCAGCCTAGGGAAGGAGAGACTTAGTACCGGGGAGCTGTTTTTT. V gene TRBV7-9 combines with J gene TRBJ2-2; no reliable D call. CDR1 and CDR2 from the germline V gene are SEHNR and FQNEAQ (reference sequence). This CDR3 contains 16 residues. V was pared by 8 bases and J by 5 bases, with 21 bases between. The whole variable domain, remainder taken from reference TRBV7-9 and TRBJ2-2, is DTGVSQNPRHKITKRGQNVTFRCDPISEHNRLYWYRQTLGQGPEFLTYFQNEAQLEKSRLLSDRFSAERPKGSFSTLEIQRTEQGDSAMYLCASLGKERLSTGELFFGEGSRLTVL.

This clonotype was found a few times. This chain joins TRBV6-1 and TRBJ2-3; 14 bases align to TRBD2. The V gene end was trimmed by 5 bases and the J gene end by 4 bases; junction bases not matched to a gene: 8. Germline values: CDR1 MNHNS, CDR2 SASEGT. This CDR3 is 17 amino acids long. This CDR3 is CASSQPSGLAGADTQYF. CDR3 DNA: TGTGCCAGCAGTCAACCCTCGGGACTAGCGGGAGCAGATACGCAGTATTTT.

This clonotype appeared a few times. The chain uses TRBV15 and TRBJ1-1; 11 nucleotides align to TRBD1. The CDR3 is 18 residues long. Per germline, CDR1 LNHNV and CDR2 YYDKDF (reference sequence). With V trimmed by 0 bases and J by 6 bases, 12 bases remained unmatched. The chain's CDR3 is CATSREIPSGQGASEAFF. The CDR3 DNA reads TGTGCCACCAGCAGAGAAATTCCATCTGGACAGGGGGCTTCTGAAGCTTTCTTT.

The rearrangement joins TRBV18 to TRBJ1-1; D gene uncertain. CDR1 KGHSH and CDR2 LQKENI come from the germline V gene. The V gene lost 2 bases and the J gene lost 2 bases, with 12 bases spanning the gap. The CDR3 loop spans 15 amino acids. In DNA form, the CDR3 reads TGTGCCAGCTCACCAGATGCTGGCAGCAACACTGAAGCTTTCTTT. Translation gives CASSPDAGSNTEAFF.

The chain joins TRBV7-9 to TRBJ2-7, with D tentatively TRBD1 or TRBD2 (5 bases each). From germline, CDR1 is SEHNR and CDR2 FQNEAQ (reference sequence). V was cut by 0 bases and J by 5 bases, with 11 bases left in between. This CDR3 comprises 14 residues. This chain's CDR3 is CASSLAGVGHEQYF. CDR3 nucleotide sequence: TGTGCCAGCAGCTTAGCGGGGGTCGGCCACGAGCAGTACTTC.

This clonotype has just a few counts. This chain joins TRBV6-1 and TRBJ1-1, with D unresolved. The CDR3 totals 14 residues. V shed 7 bases and J shed 5 bases, with 17 bases lying between them. The germline CDR1 and CDR2 sequences are MNHNS and SASEGT. CDR3: CASMARRSLTEAFF. The CDR3 DNA follows: TGTGCCAGCATGGCAAGGAGGAGCTTAACTGAAGCTTTCTTT.

The rearrangement links TRBV20-1 to TRBJ1-5; TRBD1 is a possible D gene (6 bases). Between the trimmed V and J ends, which lost 0 bases and 1 base, there was a span of 13 bases. Germline CDR1 and CDR2: DFQATT and SNEGSKA (reference sequence). This CDR3 is built from 16 residues. The CDR3 region is CSARELQGSSNQPQHF. The CDR3 coding sequence is TGCAGTGCTAGAGAGCTGCAGGGGTCGAGCAATCAGCCCCAGCATTTT.

The rearrangement links TRBV6-2 or TRBV6-3 to TRBJ1-1, with D unresolved. Deletions cut 5 bases from V and 6 bases from J, with 13 bases between. The CDR3 spans 13 residues. Per germline, CDR1 MNHEY and CDR2 SVGEGT. CDR3 bases: TGTGCCAGCAGTCCTACAAGTCGGTCTGAAGCTTTCTTT. Translating it yields CASSPTSRSEAFF.

This clonotype came up once. The chain combines TRBV25-1 with TRBJ1-5; the D is unclear. V was shortened by 6 bases and J by 2 bases, with 8 bases between the two germline ends. The germline gives CDR1 MGHDK, CDR2 SYGVNS. The CDR3 sequence is 13 residues long. The CDR3 region has the DNA TGTGCCAGCAGCAGCATCGGCAATCAGCCCCAGCATTTT. Residues: CASSSIGNQPQHF.

The chain couples TRBV7-2 to TRBJ2-2; TRBD2 agrees at 8 bases. V shed 1 base and J 4 bases; nucleotides not matched to a gene: 8. CDR1 SGHTA and CDR2 FQGNSA come from the germline V gene. The CDR3 totals 17 residues. CDR3 in amino acids: CASSLERPGLVTGELFF. The CDR3 bases are TGTGCCAGCAGCTTAGAGCGACCGGGACTAGTCACCGGGGAGCTGTTTTTT.

This clonotype has just a few counts. V usage is TRBV23-1 and J usage is TRBJ1-6; D is undetermined. Being an ORF, TRBV23-1 has a function that is uncertain. Deletions cut 4 bases from V and 8 bases from J, with 21 bases between. The CDR3 runs to 17 residues. This CDR3 is CASSLPSLRIGYSPLHF. In DNA form, the CDR3 reads TGCGCCAGCAGTCTTCCCTCTTTGCGGATTGGATATTCACCCCTCCACTTT.

This clonotype appeared once. This chain uses TRBV6-2 or TRBV6-3 with TRBJ1-1; D ambiguous. V lost 2 bases and J lost 5, with 9 bases in between. This CDR3 has 13 residues. The germline gives CDR1 MNHEY, CDR2 SVGEGT. The CDR3 sequence is CASSYEGITEAFF. CDR3 nucleotide sequence: TGTGCCAGCAGTTACGAGGGTATAACTGAAGCTTTCTTT.

This chain uses TRBV19 with TRBJ1-1; 8 nucleotides agree with TRBD1. The CDR3 sequence is 15 residues long. CDR1 is LNHDA and CDR2 is SQIVND in the germline V gene (reference sequence). Trimming cost V 7 bases and J 13 bases; bases outside gene matches: 20. The CDR3 protein is CASKESRTGRTLGFF. CDR3 nucleotide sequence: TGTGCCAGTAAGGAGAGTAGGACAGGGCGGACTCTGGGTTTCTTT.

This chain joins TRBV6-2 or TRBV6-3 and TRBJ1-2; 11 bases match TRBD1. CDR3 size: 15 residues. After removal of 2 bases from V and 4 bases from J, the junction contained 3 bases not matched to a gene. Germline V gene lookup returns CDR1 MNHEY and CDR2 SVGEGT. Written as DNA, the CDR3 is TGTGCCAGCAGTTACGGACAGGGGGCTCGCTATGGCTACACCTTC. It is translated as CASSYGQGARYGYTF.

This rearrangement joins TRBV18 to TRBJ2-5; TRBD2 matches 8 bases. V lost 4 bases to trimming and J lost 1 base; unmatched junction nucleotides: 5. Germline CDR1 KGHSH, CDR2 LQKENI. This CDR3 comprises 15 residues. In DNA form, the CDR3 reads TGTGCCAGCTCACTCCGGGAGGGCCTCCAAGAGACCCAGTACTTC. Translating it yields CASSLREGLQETQYF. Full variable domain (rest looked up from reference TRBV18 and TRBJ2-5): NAGVMQNPRHLVRRRGQEARLRCSPMKGHSHVYWYRQLPEEGLKFMVYLQKENIIDESGMPKERFSAEFPKEGPSILRIQQVVRGDSAAYFCASSLREGLQETQYFGPGTRLLVL.

The V gene is TRBV27, the J gene TRBJ2-7; 14 nucleotides match TRBD2. CDR1 is MNHEY and CDR2 is SMNVEV in the germline V gene (reference sequence). This CDR3 comprises 16 residues. Trimming at V came to 4 bases and at J to 7 bases, leaving 9 bases not matched to a gene. CDR3 DNA: TGTGCCAGCAGTTACATCGGACTAGCGGGAGGAGAGGAGCAGTACTTC. Encoded protein: CASSYIGLAGGEEQYF.

V is TRBV20-1 and J is TRBJ2-1, with D maybe TRBD2 (6 bases). V dropped 2 bases and J dropped 9 bases, with 17 bases sitting between them. CDR1 is DFQATT and CDR2 is SNEGSKA in the germline V gene (reference sequence). The CDR3 sequence is 14 residues long. CDR3 region: CSARRFQGGGEQFF. The DNA for the CDR3 is TGCAGTGCTAGACGGTTTCAGGGAGGCGGTGAGCAGTTCTTC.

V gene TRBV11-2 combines with J gene TRBJ2-1, with 8 bases fitting TRBD1. The V gene end was trimmed by 8 bases and the J gene end by 2 bases; junction bases not matched to a gene: 2. In germline, CDR1 is SGHAT, CDR2 FQNNGV. The CDR3 contains 13 residues. The CDR3 loop reads CASAGGAYNEQFF. The CDR3 region has the DNA TGTGCCAGCGCAGGGGGCGCCTACAATGAGCAGTTCTTC. Based on the CDR3 plus reference TRBV11-2 and TRBJ2-1, the full variable domain is EAGVAQSPRYKIIEKRQSVAFWCNPISGHATLYWYQQILGQGPKLLIQFQNNGVVDDSQLPKDRFSAERLKGVDSTLKIQPAKLEDSAVYLCASAGGAYNEQFFGPGTRLTVL.